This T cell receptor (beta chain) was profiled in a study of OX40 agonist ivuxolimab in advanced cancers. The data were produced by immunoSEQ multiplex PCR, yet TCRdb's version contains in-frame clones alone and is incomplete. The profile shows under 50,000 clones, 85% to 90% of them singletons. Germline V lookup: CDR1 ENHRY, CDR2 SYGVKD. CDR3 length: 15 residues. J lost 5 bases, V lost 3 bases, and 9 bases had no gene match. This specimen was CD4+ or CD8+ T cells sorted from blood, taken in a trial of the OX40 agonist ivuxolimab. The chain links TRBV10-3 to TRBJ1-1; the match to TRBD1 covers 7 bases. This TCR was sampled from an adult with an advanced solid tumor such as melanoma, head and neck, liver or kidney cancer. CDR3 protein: CAISESNRGGTEAFF. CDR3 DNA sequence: TGTGCCATCAGTGAATCCAACAGGGGAGGGACTGAAGCTTTCTTT.